The entry below describes one T cell receptor (beta chain). This entry belongs to a study of blood T cell repertoires in COVID-19. Overall study context: Both acute and convalescent COVID-19 samples were obtained from the United States, Italy and Spain. T cells, B-cell-depleted T cells, or PBMCs supplied cDNA or gDNA.

Under the authors' procedure: Amplification with reference gene primers provided the estimates of nucleated cell counts. Only in-frame clones appear in the TCRdb table, and some are missing; sequencing was by immunoSEQ multiplex PCR. From that table come the V and J calls and clone size; the DNA was used to work out D and trimming. Here the sample spans under 150,000 clones, 80% to 90% being singletons. The sequenced sample consisted of peripheral blood. The receptor was derived from a woman aged 45 to 65 with acute or convalescent COVID-19.

DNA of the CDR3: TGTGCCAGCAGCCCGGGGACTGTCAATGAGCAGTTCTTC. It encodes CASSPGTVNEQFF. The V gene is TRBV9, the J gene TRBJ2-1; TRBD2 is a possible D gene (6 bases). Deletions cut 4 bases from V and 6 bases from J, with 11 bases between. The germline gives CDR1 SGDLS, CDR2 YYNGEE. This CDR3 region has 13 residues.